This TCR beta chain was identified in a study of T cells in Graves' hyperthyroidism and ophthalmopathy. Study details: Peripheral blood was collected at initial diagnosis, before any treatment.

TCR beta CDR3 regions were amplified from RNA. First-round RT-PCR of the TCR CDR3 relied on the HTBI primer set. A single record per CDR3 protein comes from TCRdb applying MiXCR to the multiplex PCR reads. The table shows some 210,000 distinct CDR3 sequences, with about a sixth occurring only once. The study based diagnoses on clinical symptoms, serum thyroxine and TRAb, thyroid ultrasound and orbital computed tomography. The CDR3 spans 14 residues. Germline V CDR1 and CDR2: SNHLY, FYNNEI. Deletions cut 8 bases from V and 4 bases from J, with 17 bases between. This clonotype was picked up many times. The antigen is unknown. General study results and limits: Researchers found most expanded thyroid clonotypes above 0.001 in blood as well.

The sample consisted of blood. The clonotype originates from a man between 45 and 60 years old with Graves' hyperthyroidism. The V gene is TRBV2, the J gene TRBJ2-5; D is perhaps TRBD2 (5 bases). DNA of the CDR3: TGTGCCAGCGGGGAGACATTATTTCCAGAGACCCAGTACTTC. Translating gives CASGETLFPETQYF.